This entry is about one T cell receptor (beta chain). No antigen is known for it. Data came from immunoSEQ multiplex PCR; TCRdb stores just in-frame clones and leaves some out. The sample yields 660,000 or so clones, about 96% seen once. Germline lookup yields CDR1 MGHRA and CDR2 YSYEKL. Trimming left V 6 bases short and J 5 bases short, with 17 bases between. The CDR3 consists of 14 residues. The data derive from a study of shared clonotypes between healthy human individuals. Positively selected for CCR7, the CD45RO-negative cells used as naive CD8 cells excluded terminally differentiated effector memory CD45RA+ cells. Study conclusions and caveats: Few donors limited the genetic and exposure-history diversity represented. It was the non-shared clonotypes that had lower generation probabilities than clonotypes shared by all four donors.

This clonotype was sampled from a woman aged 30 to 39 in good health. This rearrangement joins TRBV4-1 to TRBJ2-7, with a weak D call TRBD1 (6 bases). Sequencing input: naive CD8+ T cells sorted from blood. CDR3 nucleotides: TGCGCCAGCAGTGAGAACAGGGCTCCCCACGAGCAGTACTTC. This codes for CASSENRAPHEQYF.